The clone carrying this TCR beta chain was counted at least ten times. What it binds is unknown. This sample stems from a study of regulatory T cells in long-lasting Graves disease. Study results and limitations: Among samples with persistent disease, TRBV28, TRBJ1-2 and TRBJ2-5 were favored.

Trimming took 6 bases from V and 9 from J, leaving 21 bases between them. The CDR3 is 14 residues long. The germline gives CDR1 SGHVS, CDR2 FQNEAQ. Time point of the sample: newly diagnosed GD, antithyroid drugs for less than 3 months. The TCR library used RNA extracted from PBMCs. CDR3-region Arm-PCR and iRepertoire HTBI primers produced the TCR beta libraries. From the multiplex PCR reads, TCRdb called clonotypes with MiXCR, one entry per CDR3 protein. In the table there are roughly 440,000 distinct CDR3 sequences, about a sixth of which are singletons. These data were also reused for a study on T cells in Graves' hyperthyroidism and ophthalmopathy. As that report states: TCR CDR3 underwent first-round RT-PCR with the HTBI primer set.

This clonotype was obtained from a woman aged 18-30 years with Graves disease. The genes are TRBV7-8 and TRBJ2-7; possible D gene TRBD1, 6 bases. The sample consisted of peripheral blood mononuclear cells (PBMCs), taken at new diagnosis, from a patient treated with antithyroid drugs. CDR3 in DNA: TGTGCCAGCAGTTCTCGGACAGAAACCGTTGGGCAGTACTTC. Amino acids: CASSSRTETVGQYF.